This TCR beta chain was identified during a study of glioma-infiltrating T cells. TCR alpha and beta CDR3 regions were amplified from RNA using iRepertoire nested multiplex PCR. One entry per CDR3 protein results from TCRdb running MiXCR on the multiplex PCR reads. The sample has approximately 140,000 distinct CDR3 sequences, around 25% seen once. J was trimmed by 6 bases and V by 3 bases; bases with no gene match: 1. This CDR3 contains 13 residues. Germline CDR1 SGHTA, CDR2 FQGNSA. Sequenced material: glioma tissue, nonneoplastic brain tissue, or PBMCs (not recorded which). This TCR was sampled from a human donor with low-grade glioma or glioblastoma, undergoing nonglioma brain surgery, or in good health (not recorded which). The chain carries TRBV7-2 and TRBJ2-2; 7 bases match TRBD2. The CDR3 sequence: CASSFTSAGELFF. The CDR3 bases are TGTGCCAGCAGCTTTACTAGCGCCGGGGAGCTGTTTTTT.